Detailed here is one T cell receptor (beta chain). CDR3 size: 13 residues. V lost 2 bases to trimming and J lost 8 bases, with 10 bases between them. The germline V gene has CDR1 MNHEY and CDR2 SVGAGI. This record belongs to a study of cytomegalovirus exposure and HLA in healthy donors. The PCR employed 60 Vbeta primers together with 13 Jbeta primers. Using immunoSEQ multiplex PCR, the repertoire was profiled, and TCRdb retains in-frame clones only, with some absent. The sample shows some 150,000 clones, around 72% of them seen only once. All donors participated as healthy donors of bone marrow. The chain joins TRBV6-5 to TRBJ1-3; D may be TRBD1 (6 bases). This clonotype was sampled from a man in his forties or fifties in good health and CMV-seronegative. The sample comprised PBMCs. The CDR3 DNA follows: TGTGCCAGCAGTTACGATAGGGGGTACACCATATATTTT. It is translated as CASSYDRGYTIYF.